These 17 T cell receptor beta chains originate from one sample sequenced in a study of identifying expanded T cells in peripheral blood. The assay was immunoSEQ multiplex PCR, and TCRdb's table has in-frame clones only and misses some. This table holds 95,000 to 100,000 clones, roughly 89% found once. The specimen was blood. These receptors originate from a person aged 18 to 75 in good health.

V gene TRBV30 combines with J gene TRBJ1-3; D is uncertain. Germline values: CDR1 GTSNPN, CDR2 SVGIG (reference sequence). The CDR3 sequence is 15 residues long. The V gene lost 3 bases and the J gene lost 0 bases, with 12 bases spanning the gap. The CDR3 reads CAWSHEWDSGNTIYF. CDR3 nucleotides: TGTGCCTGGAGCCATGAATGGGACTCTGGAAACACCATATATTTT.

The chain recombines TRBV7-2 with TRBJ1-1; D remains ambiguous. This CDR3 has 14 residues. Germline V gene sequence: CDR1 SGHTA, CDR2 FQGNSA. The V and J ends lost 5 bases and 0 bases respectively, with 10 bases between them. As DNA, the CDR3 is TGTGCCAGCAGCATTAATTTCATGAACACTGAAGCTTTCTTT. It codes for CASSINFMNTEAFF.

The CDR3 spells CASSFVRAESTQYF. The DNA for the CDR3 is TGTGCCAGCAGCTTCGTAAGAGCCGAATCGACCCAGTACTTC. The rearrangement uses TRBV7-8 and TRBJ2-5; no clear D. The V end lost 3 bases, the J end lost 7 bases, and 15 bases lay between the germline ends. Germline CDR1 reads SGHVS; CDR2 reads FQNEAQ. The CDR3 loop spans 14 amino acids.

This chain connects TRBV10-3 to TRBJ1-5; D remains unclear. CDR1 is ENHRY and CDR2 is SYGVKD in the germline V gene. This CDR3 has 9 residues. V was clipped by 11 bases and J by 8 bases, with 7 bases between them. The CDR3, as DNA: TGTGCCGCCGGGGAGCCCCAGCATTTT. Its protein product is CAAGEPQHF.

This sequence joins TRBV7-8 and TRBJ2-1; D is possibly TRBD2 (6 bases). V was cut by 6 bases and J by 7 bases, with 13 bases left in between. Germline V gene lookup returns CDR1 SGHVS and CDR2 FQNEAQ. The CDR3 consists of 13 residues. In nucleotides, the CDR3 is TGTGCCAGCAGGTTGGGGGGTACGAATGAGCAGTTCTTC. Amino acids: CASRLGGTNEQFF.

The chain employs TRBV7-2 and TRBJ1-2; D perhaps matches TRBD1 (5 bases). The V end was cut by 4 bases, the J end by 3 bases, with 12 bases between. The CDR3 covers 14 residues. CDR1 SGHTA and CDR2 FQGNSA come from the germline V gene. The DNA of the CDR3 is TGTGCCAGCAGCTGGGGGACGGAATACTATGGCTACACCTTC. This encodes CASSWGTEYYGYTF. Full variable domain (outside the CDR3, taken from reference TRBV7-2 and TRBJ1-2): GAGVSQSPSNKVTEKGKDVELRCDPISGHTALYWYRQSLGQGLEFLIYFQGNSAPDKSGLPSDRFSAERTGGSVSTLTIQRTQQEDSAVYLCASSWGTEYYGYTFGSGTRLTVV.

The genes are TRBV5-6 and TRBJ2-4; tentative D call: TRBD1 (6 bases). Trimming shortened V by 4 bases and J by 14 bases, and 16 bases separated the two germline ends. Looked up from germline, CDR1 is SGHDT and CDR2 is YYEEEE. The CDR3 runs 12 residues. CDR3: CASSLSGTMEYF. The CDR3 nucleotides are TGTGCCAGCAGCCTTTCCGGGACAATGGAGTACTTC.

This clone has just a few counts. This chain connects TRBV7-9 to TRBJ2-5; 10 bases line up with TRBD1. This CDR3 is 14 amino acids long. Per germline, CDR1 SEHNR and CDR2 FQNEAQ (reference sequence). V lost 4 bases to trimming and J lost 4 bases; unmatched junction nucleotides: 3. CDR3: CASSSRTGGETQYF. Written as DNA, the CDR3 is TGTGCCAGCAGCTCCCGGACAGGGGGAGAGACCCAGTACTTC. The variable domain in full, with the rest retrieved from reference TRBV7-9 and TRBJ2-5, is DTGVSQNPRHKITKRGQNVTFRCDPISEHNRLYWYRQTLGQGPEFLTYFQNEAQLEKSRLLSDRFSAERPKGSFSTLEIQRTEQGDSAMYLCASSSRTGGETQYFGPGTRLLVL.

The chain uses TRBV30 and TRBJ1-1; TRBD1 is a possible D gene (6 bases). Trimming removed 6 bases from V and 4 bases from J, with 15 bases in between. CDR3 size: 13 residues. The germline gives CDR1 GTSNPN, CDR2 SVGIG (reference sequence). The CDR3, as DNA: TGTGCCTGTAACAGGGATCGGACCACTGAAGCTTTCTTT. Protein: CACNRDRTTEAFF.

Points on this clone: At one end, the junction sequence differs from germline, possibly due to a read error. This rearrangement joins TRBV7-2 to TRBJ2-7; D perhaps matches TRBD1 (5 bases). CDR1 is SGHTA, CDR2 FQGNSA, per germline. The CDR3 has 13 amino acids. Written as DNA, the CDR3 is TGTGCCAGCACCCTCTTAGGAGCGCAGGGTAGAAAGTTC. This sequence encodes CASTLLGAQGRKF.

The rearrangement uses TRBV10-3 and TRBJ1-2; D gene ambiguous. Germline CDR1 reads ENHRY; CDR2 reads SYGVKD. This CDR3 is built from 12 residues. Trimming stripped 10 bases from V and 4 bases from J, with 13 bases between. As DNA, the CDR3 is TGTGCCACCTTGGAGGATACCTATGGCTACACCTTC. This sequence encodes CATLEDTYGYTF.

The gene calls are TRBV9 and TRBJ2-7; 7 nucleotides agree with TRBD1. The CDR3 loop spans 15 amino acids. Germline values: CDR1 SGDLS, CDR2 YYNGEE. Trimming took 3 bases from V and 7 from J; bases not matched to a gene: 13. CDR3 coding DNA: TGTGCCAGCAGCGCCCGACAGGGCCCCAGGGGGGAGCAGTACTTC. It translates to CASSARQGPRGEQYF.

The rearrangement links TRBV6-7 to TRBJ2-7; the D gene is possibly TRBD1 (6 bases). TRBV6-7 is known as an ORF, though its function is uncertain. This CDR3 is 15 amino acids long. V was shortened by 6 bases and J by 1 base, with 16 bases between the two germline ends. For the CDR3, the DNA is TGTGCCAGCAGAAAGACTGGGACACGATCCTACGAGCAGTACTTC. Its translation: CASRKTGTRSYEQYF.

Written as DNA, the CDR3 is TGCGCCAGCAGCCCTACAGGGGCGATTAATGAAAAACTGTTTTTT. Protein product: CASSPTGAINEKLFF. The chain employs TRBV4-3 and TRBJ1-4, with 7 positions matching TRBD1. Germline trimming cut 4 bases from V and 4 bases from J; bases unmatched to any gene: 6. The CDR3 is 15 amino acids. Germline CDR1 LGHNA, CDR2 YSLEER.

CDR3 residues: CATLREEGKGYTF. CDR3 coding DNA: TGTGCCACCCTACGGGAGGAGGGGAAAGGCTACACCTTC. The chain joins TRBV10-3 to TRBJ1-2; D is possibly TRBD1 (5 bases). Looked up from germline, CDR1 is ENHRY and CDR2 is SYGVKD. With 10 bases removed from V and 8 bases from J, the gap between germline ends came to 20 bases. This CDR3 has 13 amino acids.

This clone was detected once. J is TRBJ2-7 and V is TRBV6-6; the match to TRBD1 covers 8 bases. Trimming removed 5 bases from V and 3 bases from J; junction bases left unmatched: 6. Germline assignment: CDR1 MNHNY and CDR2 SVGAGI (reference sequence). The CDR3 consists of 14 residues. CDR3: CASSLRQGYYEQYF. DNA for the CDR3: TGTGCCAGCAGTCTACGACAGGGGTACTACGAGCAGTACTTC.

This clone occurred a few times. The rearrangement uses TRBV29-1 and TRBJ1-2; D might be TRBD1 (5 bases). The CDR3 runs 15 residues. The ends were cut back, 4 bases at V and 10 bases at J, with 25 bases in the middle. Per germline, CDR1 SQVTM and CDR2 ANQGSEA. The CDR3 reads CSVAPGWGMNAHYTF. The CDR3 region has the DNA TGCAGCGTTGCACCGGGATGGGGGATGAACGCCCACTACACCTTC.